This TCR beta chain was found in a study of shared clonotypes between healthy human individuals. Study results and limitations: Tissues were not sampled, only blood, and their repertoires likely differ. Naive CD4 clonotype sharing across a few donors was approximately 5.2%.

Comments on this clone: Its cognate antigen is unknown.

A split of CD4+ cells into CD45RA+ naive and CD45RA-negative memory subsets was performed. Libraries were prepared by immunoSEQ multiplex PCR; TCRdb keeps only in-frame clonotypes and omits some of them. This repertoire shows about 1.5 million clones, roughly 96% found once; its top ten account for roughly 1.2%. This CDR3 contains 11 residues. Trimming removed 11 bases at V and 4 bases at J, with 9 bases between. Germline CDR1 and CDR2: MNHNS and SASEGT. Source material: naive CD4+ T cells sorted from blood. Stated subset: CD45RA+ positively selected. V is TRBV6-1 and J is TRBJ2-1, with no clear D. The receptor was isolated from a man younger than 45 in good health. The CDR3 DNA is TGTGCCGGTCGACGATACAATGAGCAGTTCTTC. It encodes CAGRRYNEQFF.